This TCR beta chain derives from a study of Tregs in tolerant kidney transplant recipients. Findings of the study overall: Few patients were studied, so findings need validation in larger groups.

From germline, CDR1 is SEHNR and CDR2 FQNEAQ (reference sequence). CDR3 length: 15 amino acids. Trimming pared 0 bases from V and 2 bases from J, leaving 5 bases between. As to this clone: Its specificity is not known.

Generated by immunoSEQ multiplex PCR, the TCRdb table keeps only in-frame clones and is missing some. The table lists roughly 4,000 clones, 50% to 60% of them singletons. Sequenced sample: CD8+ T cells from blood cultured with allogeneic cells. The TCR sequence derives from a human donor in good health. The V call is TRBV7-9, the J call TRBJ1-6, with D unclear. The CDR3 DNA reads as TGTGCCAGCAGCTTAGCTTTCCCCTATAATTCACCCCTCCACTTT. Its translation: CASSLAFPYNSPLHF. Full variable domain (rest looked up from reference TRBV7-9 and TRBJ1-6): DTGVSQNPRHKITKRGQNVTFRCDPISEHNRLYWYRQTLGQGPEFLTYFQNEAQLEKSRLLSDRFSAERPKGSFSTLEIQRTEQGDSAMYLCASSLAFPYNSPLHFGNGTRLTVT.